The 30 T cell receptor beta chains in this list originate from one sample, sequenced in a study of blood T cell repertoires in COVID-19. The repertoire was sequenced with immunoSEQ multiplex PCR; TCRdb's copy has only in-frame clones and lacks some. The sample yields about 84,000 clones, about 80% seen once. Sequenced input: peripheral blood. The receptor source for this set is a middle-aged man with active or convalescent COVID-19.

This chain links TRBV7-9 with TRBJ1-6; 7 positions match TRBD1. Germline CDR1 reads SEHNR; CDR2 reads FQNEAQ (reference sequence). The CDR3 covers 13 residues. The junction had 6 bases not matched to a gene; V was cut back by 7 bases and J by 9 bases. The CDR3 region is CASNGQVASPLHF. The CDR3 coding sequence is TGTGCCAGCAACGGACAGGTGGCTTCACCCCTCCACTTT.

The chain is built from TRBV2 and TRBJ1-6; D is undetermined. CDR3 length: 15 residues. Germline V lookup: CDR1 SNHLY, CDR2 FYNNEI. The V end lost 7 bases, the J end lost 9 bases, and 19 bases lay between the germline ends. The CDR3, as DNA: TGTGCCAGCAACCCGTTCCAATCGAGACTTTCACCCCTCCACTTT. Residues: CASNPFQSRLSPLHF. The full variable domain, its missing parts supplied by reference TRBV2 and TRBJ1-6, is EPEVTQTPSHQVTQMGQEVILRCVPISNHLYFYWYRQILGQKVEFLVSFYNNEISEKSEIFDDQFSVERPDGSNFTLKIRSTKLEDSAMYFCASNPFQSRLSPLHFGNGTRLTVT.

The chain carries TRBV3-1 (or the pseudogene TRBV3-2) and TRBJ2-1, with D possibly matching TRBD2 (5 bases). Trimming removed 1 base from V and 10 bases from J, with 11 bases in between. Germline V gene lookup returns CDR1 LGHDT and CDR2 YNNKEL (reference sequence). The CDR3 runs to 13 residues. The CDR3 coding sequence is TGTGCCAGCAGCCAAGTCCCCACGGGGGAGCAGTTCTTC. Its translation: CASSQVPTGEQFF.

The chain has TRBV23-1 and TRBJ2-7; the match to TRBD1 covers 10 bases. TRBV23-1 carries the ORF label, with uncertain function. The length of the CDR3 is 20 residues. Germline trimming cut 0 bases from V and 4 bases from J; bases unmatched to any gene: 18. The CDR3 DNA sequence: TGCGCCAGCAGTCAATCAAAGCGCGACAGGGGGCGAAGTCCTGGGTACGAGCAGTACTTC. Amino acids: CASSQSKRDRGRSPGYEQYF.

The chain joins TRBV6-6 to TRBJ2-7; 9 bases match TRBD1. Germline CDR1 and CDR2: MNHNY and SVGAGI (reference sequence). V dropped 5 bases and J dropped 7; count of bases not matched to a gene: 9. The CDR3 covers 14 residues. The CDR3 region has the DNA TGTGCCAGCAGTATATCCGGGACAGGGCTTGAGCAGTACTTC. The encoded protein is CASSISGTGLEQYF.

CDR3 coding DNA: TGTGCTAGTGGTTCGGGGGACAGGGCCGGCTACACCTTC. Translation: CASGSGDRAGYTF. The rearrangement uses TRBV12-5 and TRBJ1-2, with TRBD1 matching 9 bases. There are 13 residues in the CDR3. Looked up from germline, CDR1 is LGHNT and CDR2 is FRNRAP. V shed 4 bases, J shed 8 bases, and the junction held 5 bases outside the gene matches.

CDR3 sequence: CASSPGSSYNSPLHF. The DNA of the CDR3 is TGTGCCAGCAGCCCCGGTAGCTCCTATAATTCACCCCTCCACTTT. The V and J genes are TRBV7-9 and TRBJ1-6; D not certain. The CDR3 has 15 residues. Germline V gives CDR1 SEHNR, CDR2 FQNEAQ (reference sequence). Trimming left V 5 bases short and J 0 bases short, with 8 bases between.

The chain's CDR3 is CASLRDLNTEAFF. CDR3 coding DNA: TGTGCCAGCCTCAGGGACTTGAACACTGAAGCTTTCTTT. V gene TRBV5-6 combines with J gene TRBJ1-1; D may be TRBD1 (5 bases). The V end lost 7 bases, the J end lost 0 bases, and 10 bases lay between the germline ends. Germline lookup yields CDR1 SGHDT and CDR2 YYEEEE. The length of the CDR3 is 13 residues.

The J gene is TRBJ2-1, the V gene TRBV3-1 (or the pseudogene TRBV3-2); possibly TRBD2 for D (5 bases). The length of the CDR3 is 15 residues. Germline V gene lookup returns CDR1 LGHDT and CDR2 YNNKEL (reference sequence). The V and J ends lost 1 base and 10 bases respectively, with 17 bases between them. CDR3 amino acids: CASSQASIRTMEQFF. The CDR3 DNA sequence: TGTGCCAGCAGCCAAGCTAGCATCCGTACAATGGAGCAGTTCTTC.

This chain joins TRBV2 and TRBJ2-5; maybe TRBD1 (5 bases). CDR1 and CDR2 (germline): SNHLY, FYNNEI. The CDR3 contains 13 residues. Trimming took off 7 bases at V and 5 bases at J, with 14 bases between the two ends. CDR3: CASTPMGPETQYF. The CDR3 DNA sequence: TGTGCCAGCACCCCTATGGGGCCGGAGACCCAGTACTTC. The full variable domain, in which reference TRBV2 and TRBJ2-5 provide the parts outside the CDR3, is EPEVTQTPSHQVTQMGQEVILRCVPISNHLYFYWYRQILGQKVEFLVSFYNNEISEKSEIFDDQFSVERPDGSNFTLKIRSTKLEDSAMYFCASTPMGPETQYFGPGTRLLVL.

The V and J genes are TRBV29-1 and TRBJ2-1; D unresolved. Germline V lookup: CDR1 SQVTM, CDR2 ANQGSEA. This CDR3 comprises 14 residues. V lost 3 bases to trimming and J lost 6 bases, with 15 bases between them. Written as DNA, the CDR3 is TGCAGCGTTGAGAGTGGCGTGGGCCCCAATGAGCAGTTCTTC. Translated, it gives CSVESGVGPNEQFF.

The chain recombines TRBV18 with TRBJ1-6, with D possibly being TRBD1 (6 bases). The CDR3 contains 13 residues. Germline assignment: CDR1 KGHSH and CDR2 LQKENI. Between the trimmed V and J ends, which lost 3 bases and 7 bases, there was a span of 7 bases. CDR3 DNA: TGTGCCAGCTCACCGGACAGCAATTCACCCCTCCACTTT. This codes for CASSPDSNSPLHF.

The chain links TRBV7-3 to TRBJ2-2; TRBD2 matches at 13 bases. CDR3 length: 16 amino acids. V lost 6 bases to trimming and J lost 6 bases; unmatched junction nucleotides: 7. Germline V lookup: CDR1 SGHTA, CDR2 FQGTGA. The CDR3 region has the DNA TGTGCCAGCAGAGTACCGGGACTAGCGGGGTCCGGGGAGCTGTTTTTT. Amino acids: CASRVPGLAGSGELFF.

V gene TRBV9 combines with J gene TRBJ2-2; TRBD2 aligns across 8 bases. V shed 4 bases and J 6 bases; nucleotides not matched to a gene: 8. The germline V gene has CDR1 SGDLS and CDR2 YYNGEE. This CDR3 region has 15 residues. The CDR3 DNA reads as TGTGCCAGCAGCCCGGGGGGGCCCTTTTCCGGGGAGCTGTTTTTT. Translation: CASSPGGPFSGELFF.

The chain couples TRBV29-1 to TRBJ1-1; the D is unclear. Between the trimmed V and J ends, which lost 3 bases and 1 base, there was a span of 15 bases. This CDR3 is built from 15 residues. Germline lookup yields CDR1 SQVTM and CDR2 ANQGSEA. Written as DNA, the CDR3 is TGCAGCGTTGAGAAACTTCAGGTTAAGAACACTGAAGCTTTCTTT. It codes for CSVEKLQVKNTEAFF.

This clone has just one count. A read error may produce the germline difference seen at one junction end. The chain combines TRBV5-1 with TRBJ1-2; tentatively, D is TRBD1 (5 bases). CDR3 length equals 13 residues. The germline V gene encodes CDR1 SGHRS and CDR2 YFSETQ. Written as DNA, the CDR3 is TGCGCCCGCAGCGGGGGGTGGGGGGAGGGCTACACCTTC. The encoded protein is CARSGGWGEGYTF.

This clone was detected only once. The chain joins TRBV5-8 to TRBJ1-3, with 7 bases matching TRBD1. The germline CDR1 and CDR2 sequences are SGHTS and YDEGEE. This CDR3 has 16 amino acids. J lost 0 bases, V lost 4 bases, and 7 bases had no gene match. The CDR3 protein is CASSPGQAGSGNTIYF. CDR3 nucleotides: TGTGCCAGCAGCCCTGGACAGGCTGGCTCTGGAAACACCATATATTTT.

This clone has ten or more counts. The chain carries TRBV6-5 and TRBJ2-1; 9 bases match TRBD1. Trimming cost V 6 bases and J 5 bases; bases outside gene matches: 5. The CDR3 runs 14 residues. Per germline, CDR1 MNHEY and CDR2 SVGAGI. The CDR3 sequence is CASRPRTGDNEQFF. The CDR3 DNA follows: TGTGCCAGCAGGCCGCGGACAGGGGACAATGAGCAGTTCTTC.

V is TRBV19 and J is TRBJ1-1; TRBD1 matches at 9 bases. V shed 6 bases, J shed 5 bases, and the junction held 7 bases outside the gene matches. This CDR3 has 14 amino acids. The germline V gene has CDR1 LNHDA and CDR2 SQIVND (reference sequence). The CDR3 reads CASSPGQGVTEAFF. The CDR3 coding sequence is TGTGCCAGTAGCCCGGGACAGGGTGTAACTGAAGCTTTCTTT.

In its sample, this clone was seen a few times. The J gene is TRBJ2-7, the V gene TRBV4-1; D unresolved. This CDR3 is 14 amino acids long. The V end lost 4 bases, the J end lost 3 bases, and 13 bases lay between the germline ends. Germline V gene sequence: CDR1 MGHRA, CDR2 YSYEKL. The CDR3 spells CASSPPAAHYEQYF. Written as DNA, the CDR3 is TGCGCCAGCAGCCCGCCGGCGGCTCACTACGAGCAGTACTTC.

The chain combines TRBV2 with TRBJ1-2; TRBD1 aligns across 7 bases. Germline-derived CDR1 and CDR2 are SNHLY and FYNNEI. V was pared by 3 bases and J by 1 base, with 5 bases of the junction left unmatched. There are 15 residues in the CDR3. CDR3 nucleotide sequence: TGTGCCAGCAGTGAGACAGGGTGGGTTAACTATGGCTACACCTTC. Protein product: CASSETGWVNYGYTF. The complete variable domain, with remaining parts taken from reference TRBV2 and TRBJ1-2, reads EPEVTQTPSHQVTQMGQEVILRCVPISNHLYFYWYRQILGQKVEFLVSFYNNEISEKSEIFDDQFSVERPDGSNFTLKIRSTKLEDSAMYFCASSETGWVNYGYTFGSGTRLTVV.

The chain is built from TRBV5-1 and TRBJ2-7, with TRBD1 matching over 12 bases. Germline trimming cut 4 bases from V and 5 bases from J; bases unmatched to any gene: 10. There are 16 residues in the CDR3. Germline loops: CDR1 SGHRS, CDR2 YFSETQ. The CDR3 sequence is CASSAQKGTGGNEQYF. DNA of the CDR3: TGCGCCAGCAGCGCCCAAAAGGGGACAGGGGGCAACGAGCAGTACTTC.

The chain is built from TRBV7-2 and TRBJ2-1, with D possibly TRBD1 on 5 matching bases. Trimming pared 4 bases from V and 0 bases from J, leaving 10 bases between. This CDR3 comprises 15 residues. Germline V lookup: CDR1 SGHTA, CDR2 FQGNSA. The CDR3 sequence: CASSSTGSSYNEQFF. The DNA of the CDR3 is TGTGCCAGCAGCTCTACAGGCAGCTCCTACAATGAGCAGTTCTTC. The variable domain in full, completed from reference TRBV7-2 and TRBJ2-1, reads GAGVSQSPSNKVTEKGKDVELRCDPISGHTALYWYRQSLGQGLEFLIYFQGNSAPDKSGLPSDRFSAERTGGSVSTLTIQRTQQEDSAVYLCASSSTGSSYNEQFFGPGTRLTVL.

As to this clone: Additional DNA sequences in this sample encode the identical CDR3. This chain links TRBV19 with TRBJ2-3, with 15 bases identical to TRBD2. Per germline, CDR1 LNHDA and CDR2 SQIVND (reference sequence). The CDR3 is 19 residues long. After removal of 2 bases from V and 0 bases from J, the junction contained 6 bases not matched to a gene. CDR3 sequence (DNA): TGTGCCAGTAGTATAATTGGACTAGCGGGGGGGGCTAGCACAGATACGCAGTATTTT. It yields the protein CASSIIGLAGGASTDTQYF.

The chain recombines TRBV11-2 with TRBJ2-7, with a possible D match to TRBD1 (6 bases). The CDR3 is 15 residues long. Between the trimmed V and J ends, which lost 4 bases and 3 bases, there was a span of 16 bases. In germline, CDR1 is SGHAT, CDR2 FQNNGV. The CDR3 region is CASSSQTGGGYEQYF. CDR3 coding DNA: TGTGCCAGCAGCTCCCAGACAGGTGGCGGCTACGAGCAGTACTTC.

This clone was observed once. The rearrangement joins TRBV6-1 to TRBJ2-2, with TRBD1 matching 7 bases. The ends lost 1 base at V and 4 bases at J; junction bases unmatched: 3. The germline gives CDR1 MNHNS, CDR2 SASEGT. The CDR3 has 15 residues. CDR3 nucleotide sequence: TGTGCCAGCAGTGAAGAGGGGGCAACCACCGGGGAGCTGTTTTTT. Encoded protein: CASSEEGATTGELFF.

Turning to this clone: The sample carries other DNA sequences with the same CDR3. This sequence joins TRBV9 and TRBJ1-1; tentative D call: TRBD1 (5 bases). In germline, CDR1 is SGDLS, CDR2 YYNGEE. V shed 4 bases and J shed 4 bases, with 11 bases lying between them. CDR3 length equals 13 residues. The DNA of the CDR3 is TGTGCCAGCAGCCCCCAGGGTGGCACTGAAGCTTTCTTT. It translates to CASSPQGGTEAFF.

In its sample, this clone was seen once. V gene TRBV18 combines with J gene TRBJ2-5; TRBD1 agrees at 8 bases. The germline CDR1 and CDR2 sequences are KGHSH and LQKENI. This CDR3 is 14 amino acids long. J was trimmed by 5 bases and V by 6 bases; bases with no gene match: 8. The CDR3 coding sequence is TGTGCCAGCTCCCCGGACAGGGCAAGGGAGACCCAGTACTTC. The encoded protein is CASSPDRARETQYF.

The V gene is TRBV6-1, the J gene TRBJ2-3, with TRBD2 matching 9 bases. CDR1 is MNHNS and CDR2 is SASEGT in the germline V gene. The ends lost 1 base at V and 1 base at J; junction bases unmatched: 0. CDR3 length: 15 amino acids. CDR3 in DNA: TGTGCCAGCAGTGAAGAGCGGGGGGGCACAGATACGCAGTATTTT. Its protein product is CASSEERGGTDTQYF.

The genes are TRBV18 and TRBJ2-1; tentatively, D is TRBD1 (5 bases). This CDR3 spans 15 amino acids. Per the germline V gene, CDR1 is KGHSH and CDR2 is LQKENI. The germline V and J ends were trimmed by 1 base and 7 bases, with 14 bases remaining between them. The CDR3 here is CASSPRQEGANEQFF. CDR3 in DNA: TGTGCCAGCTCACCACGGCAGGAAGGGGCAAATGAGCAGTTCTTC.